This entry lists 10 T cell receptor beta chains sequenced from one sample in a study of T cells in pancreatic ductal adenocarcinoma. No neoadjuvant therapy was given to the selected pancreatic ductal adenocarcinoma patients before their surgery. Sequencing was performed with immunoSEQ multiplex PCR; in TCRdb, only in-frame clones are kept and a portion is missing. There are approximately 9,000 clones in the sample; around nine tenths occur only once, and less than 4% lies in the top ten. Material: PBMCs. The receptors come from a human donor with pancreatic ductal adenocarcinoma.

The V call is TRBV6-1, the J call TRBJ1-2; 9 bases match TRBD1. The CDR3 is 14 residues long. The junction had 6 bases not matched to a gene; V was cut back by 2 bases and J by 8 bases. The V gene's germline CDR1 is MNHNS and CDR2 SASEGT. In DNA form, the CDR3 reads TGTGCCAGCAGTGAACAACAGGGGGCTGGGGGCTACACCTTC. Translation: CASSEQQGAGGYTF.

The J gene is TRBJ1-2, the V gene TRBV5-4; 9 bases agree with TRBD1. The germline CDR1 and CDR2 sequences are SGHNT and YYREEE (reference sequence). The CDR3 spans 15 residues. J gave up 5 bases and V 0 bases, and 5 bases lay outside the gene matches. The CDR3 sequence is CASSLGTGVDYGYTF. CDR3 sequence (DNA): TGTGCCAGCAGCTTGGGGACAGGGGTCGATTATGGCTACACCTTC.

The chain couples TRBV19 to TRBJ1-5, with a weak D call TRBD1 (5 bases). The V and J ends lost 7 bases and 0 bases respectively, with 13 bases between them. This CDR3 is built from 15 residues. Germline V lookup: CDR1 LNHDA, CDR2 SQIVND (reference sequence). Here the CDR3 reads CASTLGGYSNQPQHF. CDR3 DNA sequence: TGTGCCAGTACCCTGGGGGGGTATAGCAATCAGCCCCAGCATTTT.

The rearrangement links TRBV9 to TRBJ2-1, with 7 bases matching TRBD2. This CDR3 region has 13 residues. V dropped 0 bases and J dropped 12; count of bases not matched to a gene: 6. CDR1 is SGDLS and CDR2 is YYNGEE in the germline V gene. The chain's CDR3 is CASSVEGGGGQFF. CDR3 nucleotide sequence: TGTGCCAGCAGCGTAGAGGGAGGCGGGGGGCAGTTCTTC.

The chain employs TRBV11-2 and TRBJ2-7; D uncertain. Trimming pared 2 bases from V and 2 bases from J, leaving 16 bases between. Germline loops: CDR1 SGHAT, CDR2 FQNNGV. The CDR3 spans 16 residues. DNA for the CDR3: TGTGCCAGCAGCTTAATCCGGGTCCCTAAGGCCTACGAGCAGTACTTC. Translating gives CASSLIRVPKAYEQYF.

CDR3 DNA sequence: TGTGCCTGGAGTGGGGATAGCGGCTACGAGCAGTACTTC. This codes for CAWSGDSGYEQYF. The rearrangement links TRBV30 to TRBJ2-7; D is possibly TRBD2 (6 bases). Trimming removed 1 base from V and 3 bases from J, with 10 bases in between. CDR3 length equals 13 residues. Germline-derived CDR1 and CDR2 are GTSNPN and SVGIG (reference sequence).

V is TRBV5-1 and J is TRBJ2-2; D call uncertain. This CDR3 has 14 amino acids. V was clipped by 4 bases and J by 6 bases, with 13 bases between them. Germline V gives CDR1 SGHRS, CDR2 YFSETQ. CDR3 protein: CASSPRLESGELFF. The CDR3 DNA is TGCGCCAGCAGCCCCCGCCTAGAGTCCGGGGAGCTGTTTTTT.

The J gene is TRBJ1-2, the V gene TRBV7-2; D might be TRBD1 (5 bases). V dropped 7 bases and J dropped 8 bases, with 14 bases sitting between them. This CDR3 spans 12 amino acids. Per the germline V gene, CDR1 is SGHTA and CDR2 is FQGNSA. The CDR3 nucleotides read TGTGCCAGCAACGCCGTCCAGGGCGGCTACACCTTC. Translated: CASNAVQGGYTF.

The chain links TRBV5-1 to TRBJ2-1; 15 positions match TRBD2. Germline V CDR1 and CDR2: SGHRS, YFSETQ. V lost 5 bases and J lost 7; bases outside the gene matches: 4. This CDR3 region has 15 residues. CDR3 loop: CASSQGLAGGNEQFF. CDR3 coding DNA: TGCGCCAGCAGTCAGGGACTAGCGGGAGGTAATGAGCAGTTCTTC.

This clone has a single count. This chain joins TRBV10-3 and TRBJ1-5; 9 bases are shared with TRBD1. With 7 bases clipped from V and 7 bases from J, the junction kept 5 bases outside the gene matches. Germline lookup yields CDR1 ENHRY and CDR2 SYGVKD. This CDR3 has 13 residues. The CDR3, as DNA: TGTGCCATCAATCTGGACAGGGGACAGCCCCAGCATTTT. Translation gives CAINLDRGQPQHF.